This TCR beta chain was sequenced in a study of T cells expressing NK-cell markers. CDR3 length: 13 residues. Germline V gene data show CDR1 as SEHNR and CDR2 as FQNEAQ (reference sequence). TCRdb reprocessed the 5' RACE reads; each CDR3 protein has one entry and no DNA is given. The sample data list about 160,000 distinct CDR3 sequences. Material: blood T cells: a sorted CD56 or NKG2C T cell subset, CD4+ or CD8+ T cells, or bulk PBMC T cells (not recorded which). This chain uses TRBV7-9 with TRBJ2-7; TCRdb's D call of TRBD1 is untestable without DNA. The TCR originated in a man aged 18 to 70 in good health. This chain's CDR3 is CASSKDSSVEQYF.